These 29 T cell receptor beta chains were all obtained from the same sample, sequenced in a study of T cell repertoires in cytomegalovirus infection. TCRdb re-called the reads through MiXCR, storing one row per CDR3 protein. The profile shows some 800,000 distinct CDR3 sequences, approximately 32% of them singletons. Which antigens these TCRs recognize remains unknown. The material sequenced was cultured CD8+ T cells from PBMCs, taken from culture after CMV antigen stimulation. These TCRs come from a human donor in good health (CMV status not recorded). Some clones in this sample may be carry-over from other donors' samples.

This clonotype was counted a few times. This chain joins TRBV20-1 and TRBJ2-3; maybe TRBD2 (7 bases). The CDR3 spans 14 residues. CDR1 and CDR2 from the germline V gene are DFQATT and SNEGSKA (reference sequence). With 0 bases removed from V and 6 bases from J, the gap between germline ends came to 13 bases. The CDR3 sequence: CSARETGGMDTQYF. The CDR3 DNA reads TGCAGTGCTAGAGAAACGGGGGGCATGGATACGCAGTATTTT.

This chain connects TRBV6-2 or TRBV6-3 to TRBJ2-3; 8 bases line up with TRBD1. J lost 2 bases, V lost 0 bases, and 7 bases had no gene match. Germline values: CDR1 MNHEY, CDR2 SVGEGT. The CDR3 is 17 residues long. The CDR3 loop reads CASSYSVWDRSTDTQYF. As DNA, the CDR3 is TGTGCCAGCAGTTACTCCGTCTGGGACAGGTCCACAGATACGCAGTATTTT.

This clonotype has at least ten counts. V and J are TRBV6-5 and TRBJ2-5; 7 bases map to TRBD1. Trimming removed 4 bases from V and 1 base from J; junction bases left unmatched: 3. This CDR3 comprises 14 residues. Per the germline V gene, CDR1 is MNHEY and CDR2 is SVGAGI. CDR3 amino acids: CASSSRQGQETQYF. The CDR3 region has the DNA TGTGCCAGCAGTTCCCGACAGGGCCAAGAGACCCAGTACTTC.

The sample holds a few counts of this clonotype. The chain is built from TRBV12-3 or TRBV12-4 and TRBJ1-2; no clear D. V lost 7 bases and J 1 base, leaving 7 bases between the germline ends. This CDR3 spans 12 amino acids. CDR3 DNA: TGTGCCAGCATTATGATTAACTATGGCTACACCTTC. This codes for CASIMINYGYTF.

The chain is built from TRBV5-4 and TRBJ2-5; 14 bases are a match to TRBD2. Germline lookup yields CDR1 SGHNT and CDR2 YYREEE (reference sequence). V lost 4 bases to trimming and J lost 1 base; unmatched junction nucleotides: 6. There are 17 residues in the CDR3. The CDR3 loop is CASSTGTSGGLQETQYF. Here the CDR3 DNA reads TGTGCCAGCAGCACCGGGACTAGCGGGGGTCTCCAAGAGACCCAGTACTTC.

The V call is TRBV15, the J call TRBJ2-1; maybe TRBD1 (5 bases). The CDR3 runs to 17 residues. V shed 0 bases and J shed 3 bases, with 15 bases lying between them. The germline V gene has CDR1 LNHNV and CDR2 YYDKDF (reference sequence). For the CDR3, the DNA is TGTGCCACCAGCAGAGATCAGGGTCACAATATCTACAATGAGCAGTTCTTC. It translates to CATSRDQGHNIYNEQFF. Filled out from reference TRBV15 and TRBJ2-1, the complete variable domain reads DAMVIQNPRYQVTQFGKPVTLSCSQTLNHNVMYWYQQKSSQAPKLLFHYYDKDFNNEADTPDNFQSRRPNTSFCFLDIRSPGLGDTAMYLCATSRDQGHNIYNEQFFGPGTRLTVL.

This clonotype was found a few times. V is TRBV7-6 and J is TRBJ1-1; 7 bases match TRBD1. Germline V CDR1 and CDR2: SGHVS, FNYEAQ. This CDR3 is 17 amino acids long. V was pared by 1 base and J by 1 base, with 9 bases of the junction left unmatched. For the CDR3, the DNA is TGTGCCAGCAGCTTAGAACAGGGGCTACGTACGAACACTGAAGCTTTCTTT. Residues: CASSLEQGLRTNTEAFF.

This clonotype was counted once. The genes are TRBV6-8 and TRBJ2-1, with a possible D match to TRBD2 (7 bases). The germline CDR1 and CDR2 sequences are MNHGY and SAAAGT. CDR3 length: 20 amino acids. Trimming left V 1 base short and J 0 bases short, with 22 bases between. In DNA, the CDR3 is TGTGCCAGCAGTTACTTATCGGGGGGCCCAAGTAAAAGCTCCTACAATGAGCAGTTCTTC. Encoded protein: CASSYLSGGPSKSSYNEQFF.

The sample holds a few counts of this clonotype. CDR3 DNA: TGTGCCAGCAGCCCGCGGGACAGGGTCTACGAGCAGTACGTC. This sequence encodes CASSPRDRVYEQYV. This chain links TRBV7-6 with TRBJ2-7, with TRBD1 identical over 9 bases. Trimming cost V 5 bases and J 3 bases; bases outside gene matches: 5. CDR1 is SGHVS and CDR2 is FNYEAQ in the germline V gene. This CDR3 region has 14 residues.

The chain joins TRBV19 to TRBJ2-3; unclear D gene. Germline assignment: CDR1 LNHDA and CDR2 SQIVND (reference sequence). CDR3 length: 14 amino acids. V was trimmed by 10 bases and J by 6 bases, leaving 20 bases between them. The CDR3 is CATTTEVSPDTQYF. The CDR3 DNA is TGTGCCACCACTACCGAGGTTTCCCCGGATACGCAGTATTTT.

In this sample, this clonotype turned up once. CDR3 sequence: CASSVATRQREGNEQFF. Written as DNA, the CDR3 is TGTGCCAGCAGCGTAGCTACCCGGCAGCGGGAGGGCAATGAGCAGTTCTTC. The chain carries TRBV9 and TRBJ2-1; 10 nucleotides line up with TRBD2. CDR1 is SGDLS, CDR2 YYNGEE, per germline. CDR3 size: 17 residues. The junction had 9 bases not matched to a gene; V was cut back by 0 bases and J by 6 bases.

Concerning this clonotype: Given a much more abundant clone one base away, this may be a read error. The chain couples TRBV12-3 or TRBV12-4 to TRBJ1-1; 7 bases map to TRBD1. The CDR3 has 13 residues. CDR3 DNA sequence: TGTGCCAACAGTCCTGGTGGGACAGCTGAAGCTTTCTTT. This sequence encodes CANSPGGTAEAFF.

This clonotype was detected once. It is likely a read error, because the conserved phenylalanine at the end of the CDR3 is missing. This chain uses TRBV6-6 with TRBJ1-2; D possibly corresponds to TRBD1 (5 bases). Germline V CDR1 and CDR2: MNHNY, SVGAGI (reference sequence). V was clipped by 10 bases and J by 4 bases, with 10 bases between them. The CDR3 covers 11 residues. The CDR3 DNA reads as TGTGCCATCCAGACAGTCTATGGCTACACCTTA. Translating gives CAIQTVYGYTL.

This clonotype was seen just once. A read error may produce the germline difference seen at one junction end. The chain links TRBV19 to TRBJ1-6; no firm D call. Germline CDR1 and CDR2: LNHDA and SQIVND (reference sequence). CDR3 length: 19 amino acids. The CDR3 sequence: CASSTHSVPGSSYTSPLHF. The CDR3 nucleotides read TGTGCCAGTAGTACACATTCGGTCCCGGGAAGCTCCTATACTTCACCCCTCCACTTT.

The genes are TRBV27 and TRBJ1-4, with a possible D match to TRBD1 (6 bases). There are 16 residues in the CDR3. CDR1 MNHEY and CDR2 SMNVEV come from the germline V gene (reference sequence). Trimming left V 4 bases short and J 4 bases short, with 16 bases between. CDR3 DNA: TGTGCCAGCAGTTCCCACCCAGGGGCCGGTAATGAAAAACTGTTTTTT. It yields the protein CASSSHPGAGNEKLFF.

This clonotype was detected many times. The chain employs TRBV7-9 and TRBJ1-6; 9 nucleotides match TRBD1. The trim removed 3 bases at V and 10 bases at J, leaving 4 bases unmatched. Germline V gives CDR1 SEHNR, CDR2 FQNEAQ (reference sequence). This CDR3 spans 14 amino acids. CDR3 in DNA: TGTGCCAGCAGCTTGGGACAGGGCGGCTCACCCCTCCACTTT. It encodes CASSLGQGGSPLHF.

This clonotype occurred a few times. The chain links TRBV27 to TRBJ2-1; 11 bases line up with TRBD2. CDR1 is MNHEY and CDR2 is SMNVEV in the germline V gene (reference sequence). There are 16 residues in the CDR3. The ends lost 5 bases at V and 4 bases at J; junction bases unmatched: 7. The CDR3 spells CASSNSGGAGYNEQFF. In nucleotides, the CDR3 is TGTGCCAGCAGTAATAGCGGGGGGGCCGGGTACAATGAGCAGTTCTTC.

CDR3 nucleotide sequence: TGCAGTGCTAGGGGGGACAGGGTTAATGAGCAGTTCTTC. The encoded protein is CSARGDRVNEQFF. The chain links TRBV20-1 to TRBJ2-1; 9 bases are a match to TRBD1. Germline V gene sequence: CDR1 DFQATT, CDR2 SNEGSKA (reference sequence). The CDR3 runs 13 residues. After removal of 3 bases from V and 7 bases from J, the junction contained 4 bases not matched to a gene.

This clonotype was counted many times. A junction end diverges from the germline sequence, so it may reflect a read error. The V and J genes are TRBV7-9 and TRBJ2-1; 8 nucleotides align to TRBD2. From germline, CDR1 is SEHNR and CDR2 FQNEAQ (reference sequence). This CDR3 region has 15 residues. CDR3 DNA: TGTGCCAGCAGCATAGCGGGGTTCTCCTACAATGAGCAGTTCTTC. Translated: CASSIAGFSYNEQFF.

In its sample, this clonotype was seen many times. This chain connects TRBV11-1 to TRBJ1-1, with D perhaps matching TRBD1 (6 bases). V was clipped by 1 base and J by 4 bases, with 13 bases between them. The CDR3 has 15 residues. Germline V gene lookup returns CDR1 SGHAT and CDR2 FQDESV (reference sequence). The CDR3 sequence: CASSLVFGGRTEAFF. The CDR3 DNA reads as TGTGCCAGCAGCTTAGTGTTCGGGGGCCGCACTGAAGCTTTCTTT.

The J gene is TRBJ2-3, the V gene TRBV7-9, with 8 bases identical to TRBD2. From germline, CDR1 is SEHNR and CDR2 FQNEAQ (reference sequence). The CDR3 sequence is 16 residues long. V lost 5 bases, J lost 2 bases, and 9 bases stayed unmatched. CDR3 DNA sequence: TGTGCCAGCAGCCCCGGGACTAGTGATTACACAGATACGCAGTATTTT. It translates to CASSPGTSDYTDTQYF.

This clonotype was counted only a few times. The chain uses TRBV2 and TRBJ1-2; D remains unclear. V lost 7 bases and J 5 bases, leaving 8 bases between the germline ends. Germline V CDR1 and CDR2: SNHLY, FYNNEI. The CDR3 loop spans 11 amino acids. CDR3 loop: CASMTKYGYTF. The CDR3 nucleotides read TGTGCCAGCATGACAAAATATGGCTACACCTTC.

This clonotype has only a few counts. The chain has TRBV5-8 and TRBJ2-7, with TRBD1 as a possible D gene (5 bases). The CDR3 covers 15 residues. CDR1 is SGHTS and CDR2 is YDEGEE in the germline V gene. The V gene lost 7 bases and the J gene lost 3 bases, with 20 bases spanning the gap. The chain's CDR3 is CASPRRQIFGYEQYV. In DNA form, the CDR3 reads TGTGCCAGCCCGCGGCGACAGATATTTGGCTACGAGCAGTACGTC.

The chain recombines TRBV6-5 with TRBJ2-3; possible D gene TRBD1, 6 bases. This CDR3 has 17 amino acids. V was pared by 0 bases and J by 2 bases, with 15 bases between. CDR1 is MNHEY and CDR2 is SVGAGI in the germline V gene. The CDR3 DNA reads as TGTGCCAGCAGTTACTCGAGGGCGGACAGTGTCACAGATACGCAGTATTTT. Its protein product is CASSYSRADSVTDTQYF.

The chain has TRBV3-1 and TRBJ2-3; 7 positions match TRBD2. The CDR3 is 15 amino acids. Germline V gene sequence: CDR1 LGHDT, CDR2 YNNKEL (reference sequence). Trimming took 2 bases from V and 3 from J; bases not matched to a gene: 5. The CDR3 DNA reads as TGTGCCAGCAGCCAATGGGCGGGGGATACAGATACGCAGTATTTT. Translated, it gives CASSQWAGDTDTQYF.

This clonotype turned up a few times. This chain connects TRBV20-1 to TRBJ1-1, with D hard to call. Trimming stripped 0 bases from V and 1 base from J, with 9 bases between. The CDR3 covers 14 residues. Germline V gene data show CDR1 as DFQATT and CDR2 as SNEGSKA (reference sequence). For the CDR3, the DNA is TGCAGTGCTAGAGATCGACGGAAGAACACTGAAGCTTTCTTT. It translates to CSARDRRKNTEAFF.

This clonotype was detected ten times or more. The chain links TRBV7-2 to TRBJ1-2, with TRBD1 as a possible D gene (5 bases). V shed 8 bases and J shed 7 bases, with 26 bases lying between them. This CDR3 comprises 16 residues. CDR1 is SGHTA and CDR2 is FQGNSA in the germline V gene. CDR3 DNA sequence: TGTGCCAGCCTGGGTACGGGGACGGCGCTAATATTTGGCTACACCTTC. This gives the protein CASLGTGTALIFGYTF.

V is TRBV7-6 and J is TRBJ1-2; perhaps TRBD1 as D (5 bases). V was pared by 4 bases and J by 1 base, with 13 bases between. CDR3 length: 15 residues. CDR1 is SGHVS and CDR2 is FNYEAQ in the germline V gene. The CDR3 here is CASSWGGSFNYGYTF. The CDR3 DNA sequence: TGTGCCAGCAGCTGGGGCGGGAGTTTTAACTATGGCTACACCTTC.

This chain joins TRBV19 and TRBJ2-1; TRBD2 aligns across 8 bases. This CDR3 comprises 14 residues. Germline lookup yields CDR1 LNHDA and CDR2 SQIVND (reference sequence). J gave up 5 bases and V 7 bases, and 7 bases lay outside the gene matches. This chain's CDR3 is CASITGGPDNEQFF. The DNA of the CDR3 is TGTGCCAGTATAACGGGGGGGCCCGACAATGAGCAGTTCTTC.